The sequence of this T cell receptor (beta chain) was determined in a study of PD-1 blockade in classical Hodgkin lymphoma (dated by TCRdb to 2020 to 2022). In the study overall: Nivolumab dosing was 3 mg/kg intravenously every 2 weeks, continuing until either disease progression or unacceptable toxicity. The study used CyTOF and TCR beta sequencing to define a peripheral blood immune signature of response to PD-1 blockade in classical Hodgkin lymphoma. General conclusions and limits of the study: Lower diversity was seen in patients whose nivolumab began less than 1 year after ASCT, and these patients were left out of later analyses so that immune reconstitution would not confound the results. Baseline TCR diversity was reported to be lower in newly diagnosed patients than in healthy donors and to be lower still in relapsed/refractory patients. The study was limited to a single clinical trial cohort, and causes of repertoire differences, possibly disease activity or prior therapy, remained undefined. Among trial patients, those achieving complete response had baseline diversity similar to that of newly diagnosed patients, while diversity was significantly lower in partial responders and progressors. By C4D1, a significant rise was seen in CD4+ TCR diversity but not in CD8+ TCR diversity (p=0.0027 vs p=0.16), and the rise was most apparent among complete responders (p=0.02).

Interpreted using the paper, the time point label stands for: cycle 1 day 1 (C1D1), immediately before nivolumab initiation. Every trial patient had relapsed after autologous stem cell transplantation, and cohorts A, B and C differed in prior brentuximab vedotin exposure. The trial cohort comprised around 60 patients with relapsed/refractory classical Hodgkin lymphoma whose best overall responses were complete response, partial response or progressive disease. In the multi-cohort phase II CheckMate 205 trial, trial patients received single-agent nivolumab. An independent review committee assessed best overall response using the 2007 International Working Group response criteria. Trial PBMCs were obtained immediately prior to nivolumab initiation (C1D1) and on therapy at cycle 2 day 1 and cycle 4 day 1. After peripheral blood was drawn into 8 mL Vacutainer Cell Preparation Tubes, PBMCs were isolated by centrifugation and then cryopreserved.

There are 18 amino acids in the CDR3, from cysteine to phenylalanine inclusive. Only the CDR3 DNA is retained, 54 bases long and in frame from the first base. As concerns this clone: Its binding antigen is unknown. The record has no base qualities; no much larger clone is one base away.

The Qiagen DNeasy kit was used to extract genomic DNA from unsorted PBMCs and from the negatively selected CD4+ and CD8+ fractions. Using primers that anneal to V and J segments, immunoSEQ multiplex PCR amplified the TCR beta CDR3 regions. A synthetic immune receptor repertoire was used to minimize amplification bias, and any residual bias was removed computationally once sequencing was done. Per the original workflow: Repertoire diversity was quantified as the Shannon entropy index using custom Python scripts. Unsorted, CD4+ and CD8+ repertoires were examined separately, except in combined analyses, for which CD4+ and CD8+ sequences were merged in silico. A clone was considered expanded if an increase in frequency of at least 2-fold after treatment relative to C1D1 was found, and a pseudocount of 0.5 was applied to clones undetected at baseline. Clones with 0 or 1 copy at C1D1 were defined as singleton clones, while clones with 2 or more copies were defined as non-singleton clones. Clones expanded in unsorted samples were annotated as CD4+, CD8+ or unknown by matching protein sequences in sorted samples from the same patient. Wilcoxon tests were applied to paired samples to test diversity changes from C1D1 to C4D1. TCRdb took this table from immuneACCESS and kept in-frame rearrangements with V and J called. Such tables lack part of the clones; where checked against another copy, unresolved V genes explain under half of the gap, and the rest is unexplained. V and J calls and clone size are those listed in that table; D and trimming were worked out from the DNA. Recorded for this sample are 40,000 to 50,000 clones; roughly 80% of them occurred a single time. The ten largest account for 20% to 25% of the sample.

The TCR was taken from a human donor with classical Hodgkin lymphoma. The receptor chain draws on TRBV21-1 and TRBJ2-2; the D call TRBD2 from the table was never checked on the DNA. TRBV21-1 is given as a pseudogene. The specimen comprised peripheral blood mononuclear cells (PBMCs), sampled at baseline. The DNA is TGTGCCAGCAGCAAAAGCCCGGGACTAGCGGGCCACACCGGGGAGCTGTTTTTT. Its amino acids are CASSKSPGLAGHTGELFF.